The clone carrying this T cell receptor beta chain was detected a few times. Unique molecular identifiers were incorporated into the prepared TCRbeta library. From the PCR reads, TCRdb called clonotypes with MiXCR, one entry per CDR3 protein. The sample carries about 77,000 distinct CDR3 sequences, around 18% recorded once. The record originates from a study of T-cell reconstitution after alpha-beta-depleted transplantation in children. The material sequenced was PBMCs, mostly from graft donor cells, taken 360 days after TCRalphabeta/CD19-depleted stem cell transplant. The origin of this receptor is a male patient aged 2 to 10 who had a stem cell transplant for acute lymphoblastic leukemia, so the T cells may come from the graft donor.

In DNA form, the CDR3 reads TGTGCCAGCAGCCATAGGTTGCGAGGGCGGGGAGAGACCCAGTACTTC. The encoded protein is CASSHRLRGRGETQYF. This chain uses TRBV4-2 with TRBJ2-5; TRBD2 might be the D (6 bases). V dropped 3 bases and J dropped 4 bases, with 18 bases sitting between them. This CDR3 has 16 amino acids. Germline V gene data show CDR1 as LGHNA and CDR2 as YNFKEQ.